The 26 T cell receptor beta chains below were found in one sample sequenced in a study of blood T cell repertoires in COVID-19. The assay was immunoSEQ multiplex PCR, and TCRdb's table has in-frame clones only and misses some. The sample carries around 290,000 clones, around 87% recorded once. The sample was peripheral blood. The receptors come from a woman between 45 and 65 years old who had recovered from COVID-19.

The chain links TRBV28 to TRBJ1-1; possible D gene TRBD1, 6 bases. Germline values: CDR1 MDHEN, CDR2 SYDVKM. The CDR3 covers 13 residues. V was shortened by 4 bases and J by 7 bases, with 13 bases between the two germline ends. The CDR3 DNA is TGTGCCAGCAGTTATCCGGGACAATTTGAAGCTTTCTTT. Its protein is CASSYPGQFEAFF.

The CDR3 is CASSVGGQSYEQYF. The CDR3 DNA reads as TGTGCCAGCAGCGTGGGTGGGCAGTCCTACGAGCAGTACTTC. The chain combines TRBV9 with TRBJ2-7; D is uncertain. The CDR3 runs 14 residues. Germline V gene data show CDR1 as SGDLS and CDR2 as YYNGEE. The V and J ends lost 2 bases and 1 base respectively, with 10 bases between them.

The V call is TRBV3-1 (or the pseudogene TRBV3-2), the J call TRBJ1-5; 7 bases agree with TRBD1. The ends lost 0 bases at V and 5 bases at J; junction bases unmatched: 10. The CDR3 consists of 17 residues. Germline loops: CDR1 LGHDT, CDR2 YNNKEL (reference sequence). The CDR3 protein is CASSQEGARGPHQPQHF. CDR3 bases: TGTGCCAGCAGCCAAGAAGGGGCTAGGGGGCCCCATCAGCCCCAGCATTTT.

The chain joins TRBV29-1 to TRBJ2-1, with TRBD1 as a possible D gene (5 bases). Germline-derived CDR1 and CDR2 are SQVTM and ANQGSEA. The germline V and J ends were trimmed by 2 bases and 3 bases, with 5 bases remaining between them. CDR3 length: 12 amino acids. The CDR3 reads CSVEQGYNEQFF. The CDR3 DNA reads TGCAGCGTTGAACAGGGCTACAATGAGCAGTTCTTC.

J is TRBJ1-5 and V is TRBV5-5, with TRBD1 matching 10 bases. V was clipped by 1 base and J by 5 bases; unmatched bases: 12. This CDR3 is 18 amino acids long. Germline V gene data show CDR1 as SGHKS and CDR2 as YYEKEE (reference sequence). As DNA, the CDR3 is TGTGCCAGCAGCTTGTCGCCTCGGACAGGGGGATATTATCAGCCCCAGCATTTT. This codes for CASSLSPRTGGYYQPQHF.

The chain links TRBV4-3 to TRBJ2-3; 8 bases align to TRBD2. The CDR3 runs to 18 residues. Trimming removed 0 bases from V and 0 bases from J; junction bases left unmatched: 8. Germline CDR1 and CDR2: LGHNA and YSLEER. The CDR3 nucleotides are TGCGCCAGCAGCCAAGACCTTCCGCGGGGGGAAAGCACAGATACGCAGTATTTT. Encoded protein: CASSQDLPRGESTDTQYF.

The chain has TRBV29-1 and TRBJ2-1, with TRBD2 matching over 12 bases. With 4 bases clipped from V and 6 bases from J, the junction kept 1 base outside the gene matches. CDR1 SQVTM and CDR2 ANQGSEA come from the germline V gene. This CDR3 region has 13 residues. CDR3 sequence: CSVATSGSNEQFF. CDR3 bases: TGCAGCGTTGCGACTAGCGGGAGCAATGAGCAGTTCTTC.

This clone came up a few times. This chain links TRBV2 with TRBJ1-1; possibly TRBD1 for D (5 bases). Germline CDR1 and CDR2: SNHLY and FYNNEI. The length of the CDR3 is 15 residues. V was pared by 4 bases and J by 3 bases, with 15 bases between. The CDR3: CASSGFFGGDTEAFF. In DNA, the CDR3 is TGTGCCAGCAGTGGATTTTTCGGGGGGGACACTGAAGCTTTCTTT.

As regards this clone: At one end the junction does not follow the germline gene, possibly because of a read error. The V call is TRBV29-1, the J call TRBJ1-1; D call uncertain. CDR3 length: 10 residues. The germline CDR1 and CDR2 sequences are SQVTM and ANQGSEA. The CDR3 loop is CSVVDTEAFF. CDR3 nucleotides: TGCAGCGTTGTTGACACAGAAGCTTTCTTT.

About this clone: Possible read error: a much larger clone is one base away. The sample has other DNA sequences that encode this CDR3 too. The chain has TRBV3-1 (or the pseudogene TRBV3-2) and TRBJ1-5; possibly TRBD1 for D (6 bases). CDR1 LGHDT and CDR2 YNNKEL come from the germline V gene (reference sequence). The CDR3 has 15 amino acids. CDR3 protein: CASSRGGASGQPQHF. In DNA, the CDR3 is TGCGCCAGCAGTCGGGGGGGGGCGAGTGGGCAGCCCCAGCATTTT.

Points on this clone: This sample includes further DNA sequences coding for the same CDR3. The genes are TRBV9 and TRBJ2-2; unclear D gene. The CDR3 sequence is 12 residues long. V gave up 5 bases and J gave up 5 bases, with 7 bases separating them. The V gene's germline CDR1 is SGDLS and CDR2 YYNGEE. The CDR3 region has the DNA TGTGCCAGCAGTGTGAGGACCGGGGAGCTGTTTTTT. Its translation: CASSVRTGELFF.

The chain employs TRBV6-2 or TRBV6-3 and TRBJ2-2; no clear D gene. Per germline, CDR1 MNHEY and CDR2 SVGEGT. The CDR3 is made up of 16 amino acids. Trimming pared 0 bases from V and 4 bases from J, leaving 12 bases between. The chain's CDR3 is CASSYSGSTLTGELFF. The CDR3 DNA reads TGTGCCAGCAGTTACTCTGGCAGTACCCTCACCGGGGAGCTGTTTTTT.

As concerns this clone: Other nucleotide sequences from this sample produce the same CDR3. The chain is built from TRBV2 and TRBJ2-2; 10 bases fit TRBD2. CDR1 and CDR2 (germline): SNHLY, FYNNEI. The trim removed 4 bases at V and 3 bases at J, leaving 2 bases unmatched. The CDR3 has 15 residues. The CDR3 coding sequence is TGTGCCAGCAGTGCCCTAGCGGGGGACACCGGGGAGCTGTTTTTT. It specifies CASSALAGDTGELFF.

This clone appeared a few times. The chain is built from TRBV4-3 and TRBJ1-1; D gene ambiguous. This CDR3 comprises 14 residues. Germline CDR1 reads LGHNA; CDR2 reads YSLEER. The V end lost 0 bases, the J end lost 8 bases, and 13 bases lay between the germline ends. CDR3 residues: CASSQDFRGSEAFF. The CDR3 coding sequence is TGCGCCAGCAGCCAAGATTTTCGAGGCTCGGAAGCTTTCTTT.

The chain couples TRBV5-6 to TRBJ2-2; maybe TRBD2 (6 bases). Germline loops: CDR1 SGHDT, CDR2 YYEEEE. CDR3 length: 15 amino acids. V shed 4 bases and J shed 0 bases, with 10 bases lying between them. The CDR3 loop is CASSKTSANTGELFF. The CDR3, as DNA: TGTGCCAGCAGCAAGACTAGTGCGAACACCGGGGAGCTGTTTTTT.

V is TRBV6-2 or TRBV6-3 and J is TRBJ1-5; no clear D gene. This CDR3 contains 15 residues. The germline CDR1 and CDR2 sequences are MNHEY and SVGEGT. Trimming shortened V by 6 bases and J by 3 bases, and 15 bases separated the two germline ends. This CDR3 reads CASSPQAGHNQPQHF. DNA of the CDR3: TGTGCCAGCAGCCCCCAGGCAGGCCACAATCAGCCCCAGCATTTT.

The table lists this clone with a few counts. The rearrangement uses TRBV28 and TRBJ2-5; TRBD1 is a possible D gene (6 bases). The ends were cut back, 3 bases at V and 2 bases at J, with 7 bases in the middle. Germline CDR1 reads MDHEN; CDR2 reads SYDVKM. The CDR3 loop spans 13 amino acids. The CDR3 bases are TGTGCCAGCAGTTTGGGACATCAAGAGACCCAGTACTTC. It specifies CASSLGHQETQYF. The variable domain in full, completed from reference TRBV28 and TRBJ2-5, reads DVKVTQSSRYLVKRTGEKVFLECVQDMDHENMFWYRQDPGLGLRLIYFSYDVKMKEKGDIPEGYSVSREKKERFSLILESASTNQTSMYLCASSLGHQETQYFGPGTRLLVL.

The chain is built from TRBV5-1 and TRBJ2-5; maybe TRBD2 (7 bases). V was shortened by 9 bases and J by 0 bases, with 21 bases between the two germline ends. The CDR3 length is 16 residues. CDR1 and CDR2 from the germline V gene are SGHRS and YFSETQ. The CDR3 sequence: CATRRGGQLYQETQYF. CDR3 DNA sequence: TGCGCCACCAGAAGGGGGGGCCAGCTGTACCAAGAGACCCAGTACTTC.

The chain couples TRBV18 to TRBJ2-1; D not resolved. This CDR3 is built from 12 residues. Germline V lookup: CDR1 KGHSH, CDR2 LQKENI. V was clipped by 2 bases and J by 10 bases, with 9 bases between them. CDR3 sequence: CASSPGVWEQFF. The CDR3 bases are TGTGCCAGCTCACCAGGAGTCTGGGAGCAGTTCTTC.

This clone was seen once. This chain links TRBV6-1 with TRBJ1-5; D is perhaps TRBD1 (6 bases). CDR1 is MNHNS, CDR2 SASEGT, per germline. CDR3 length: 16 amino acids. Deletions cut 2 bases from V and 4 bases from J, with 15 bases between. In DNA, the CDR3 is TGTGCCAGCAGTGAAAGAGGCAGGGGACCGAATCAGCCCCAGCATTTT. Translation gives CASSERGRGPNQPQHF.

This clone showed up just once. The J gene is TRBJ1-3, the V gene TRBV19; D ambiguous. Germline CDR1 is LNHDA and CDR2 is SQIVND (reference sequence). CDR3 size: 13 residues. V was clipped by 11 bases and J by 0 bases, with 11 bases between them. The CDR3 reads CALATVSGNTIYF. DNA for the CDR3: TGTGCCCTAGCCACGGTCTCTGGAAACACCATATATTTT.

The chain couples TRBV28 to TRBJ2-1; 8 nucleotides agree with TRBD2. Germline V lookup: CDR1 MDHEN, CDR2 SYDVKM. The CDR3 has 13 amino acids. V trimming: 6 bases; J trimming: 8 bases; junction bases outside the gene matches: 6. CDR3 sequence: CASRTGGPHEQFF. CDR3 coding DNA: TGTGCCAGCAGAACGGGAGGGCCCCATGAGCAGTTCTTC.

This clone was seen once. The rearrangement links TRBV29-1 to TRBJ2-7, with 7 bases identical to TRBD1. CDR1 SQVTM and CDR2 ANQGSEA come from the germline V gene. V was clipped by 6 bases and J by 0 bases; unmatched bases: 5. CDR3 length: 13 amino acids. CDR3 DNA sequence: TGCAGCGTCGTCCGGGACAGCTCCTACGAGCAGTACTTC. Encoded protein: CSVVRDSSYEQYF.

The rearrangement joins TRBV28 to TRBJ1-5, with 9 bases identical to TRBD1. Losses at the gene ends were 5 bases for V and 5 bases for J; bases not matched to a gene: 10. CDR1 and CDR2 (germline): MDHEN, SYDVKM. CDR3 size: 16 residues. This CDR3 reads CASSDLPGQGHQPQHF. CDR3 DNA sequence: TGTGCCAGCAGTGACTTACCGGGACAGGGCCATCAGCCCCAGCATTTT.

This clone was seen a few times. This chain links TRBV27 with TRBJ2-7; D is perhaps TRBD1 (5 bases). The germline V and J ends were trimmed by 3 bases and 6 bases, with 12 bases remaining between them. The CDR3 has 13 residues. The germline gives CDR1 MNHEY, CDR2 SMNVEV (reference sequence). CDR3 DNA sequence: TGTGCCAGCAGTTTCGGACGGCAGGGCGAGCAGTACTTC. Its protein is CASSFGRQGEQYF.

The chain recombines TRBV29-1 with TRBJ2-3; 7 bases align to TRBD1. V dropped 6 bases and J dropped 6; count of bases not matched to a gene: 9. CDR1 is SQVTM and CDR2 is ANQGSEA in the germline V gene. CDR3 size: 13 residues. CDR3 DNA sequence: TGCAGCGTACAGGGGCCGGACTGGGATACGCAGTATTTT. Translated, it gives CSVQGPDWDTQYF.